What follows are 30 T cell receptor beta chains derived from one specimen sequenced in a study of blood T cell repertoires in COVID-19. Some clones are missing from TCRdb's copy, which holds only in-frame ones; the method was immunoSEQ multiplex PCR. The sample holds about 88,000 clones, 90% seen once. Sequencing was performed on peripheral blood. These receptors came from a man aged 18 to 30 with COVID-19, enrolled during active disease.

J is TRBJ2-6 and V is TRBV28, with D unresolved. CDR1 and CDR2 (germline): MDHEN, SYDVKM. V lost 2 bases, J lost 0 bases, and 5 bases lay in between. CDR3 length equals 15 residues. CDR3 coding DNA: TGTGCCAGCAGTTTAGCGGTCTCTGGGGCCAACGTCCTGACTTTC. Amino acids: CASSLAVSGANVLTF.

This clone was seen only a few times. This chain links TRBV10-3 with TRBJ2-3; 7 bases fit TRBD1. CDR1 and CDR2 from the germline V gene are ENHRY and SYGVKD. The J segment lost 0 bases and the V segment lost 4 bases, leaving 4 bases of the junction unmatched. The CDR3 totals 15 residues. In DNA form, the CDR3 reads TGTGCCATCAGTGCGACAGGGTTAAGCACAGATACGCAGTATTTT. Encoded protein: CAISATGLSTDTQYF.

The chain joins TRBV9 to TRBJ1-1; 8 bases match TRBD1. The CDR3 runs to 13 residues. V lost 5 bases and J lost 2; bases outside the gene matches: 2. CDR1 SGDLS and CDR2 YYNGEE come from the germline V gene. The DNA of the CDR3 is TGTGCCAGCAGGGCAGGGGGCAACACTGAAGCTTTCTTT. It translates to CASRAGGNTEAFF.

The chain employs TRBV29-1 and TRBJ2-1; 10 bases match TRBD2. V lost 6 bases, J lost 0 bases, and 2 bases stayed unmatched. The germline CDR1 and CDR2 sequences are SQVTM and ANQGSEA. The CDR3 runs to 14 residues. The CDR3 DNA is TGCAGCGTGGAGCGGGAGGGCTCCTACAATGAGCAGTTCTTC. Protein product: CSVEREGSYNEQFF.

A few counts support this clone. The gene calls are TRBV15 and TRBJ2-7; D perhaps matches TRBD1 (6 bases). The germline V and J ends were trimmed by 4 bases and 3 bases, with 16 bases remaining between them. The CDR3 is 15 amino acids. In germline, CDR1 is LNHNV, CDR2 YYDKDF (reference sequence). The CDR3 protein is CATSKRTVGLYEQYF. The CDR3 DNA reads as TGTGCCACCAGCAAACGGACAGTGGGTCTCTACGAGCAGTACTTC.

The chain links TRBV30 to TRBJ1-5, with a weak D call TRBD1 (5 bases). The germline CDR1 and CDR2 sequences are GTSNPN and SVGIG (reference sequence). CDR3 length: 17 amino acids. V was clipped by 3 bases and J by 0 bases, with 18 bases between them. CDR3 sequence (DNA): TGTGCCTGGAGCGGCGGGAGGGGACCTTATAGCAATCAGCCCCAGCATTTT. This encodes CAWSGGRGPYSNQPQHF.

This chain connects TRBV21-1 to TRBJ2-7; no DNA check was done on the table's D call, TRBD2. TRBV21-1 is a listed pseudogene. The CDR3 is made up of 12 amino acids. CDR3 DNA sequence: TGTGCCAGCAGCCCGCGGGTAGCCGAGCAGTACTTC. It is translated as CASSPRVAEQYF.

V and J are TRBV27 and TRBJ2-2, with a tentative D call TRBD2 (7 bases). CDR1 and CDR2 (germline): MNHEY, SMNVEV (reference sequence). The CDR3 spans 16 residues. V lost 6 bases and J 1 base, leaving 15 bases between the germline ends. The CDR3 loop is CASSPIGGQNTGELFF. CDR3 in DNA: TGTGCCAGCAGCCCGATCGGGGGGCAGAACACCGGGGAGCTGTTTTTT.

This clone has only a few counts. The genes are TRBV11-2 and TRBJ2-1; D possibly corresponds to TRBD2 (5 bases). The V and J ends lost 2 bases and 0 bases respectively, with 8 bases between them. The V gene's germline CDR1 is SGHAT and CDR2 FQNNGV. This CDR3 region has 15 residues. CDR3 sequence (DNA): TGTGCCAGCAGCTTACTGGGGAGCTCCTACAATGAGCAGTTCTTC. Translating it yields CASSLLGSSYNEQFF. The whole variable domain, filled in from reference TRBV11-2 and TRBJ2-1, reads EAGVAQSPRYKIIEKRQSVAFWCNPISGHATLYWYQQILGQGPKLLIQFQNNGVVDDSQLPKDRFSAERLKGVDSTLKIQPAKLEDSAVYLCASSLLGSSYNEQFFGPGTRLTVL.

For the CDR3, the DNA is TGTGCCAGCAGCTTAGGTGGACAGTGGAACACTGAAGCTTTCTTT. As protein: CASSLGGQWNTEAFF. The rearrangement uses TRBV11-2 and TRBJ1-1, with D perhaps matching TRBD1 (6 bases). With 1 base removed from V and 1 base from J, the gap between germline ends came to 10 bases. The CDR3 is 15 residues long. CDR1 and CDR2 (germline): SGHAT, FQNNGV.

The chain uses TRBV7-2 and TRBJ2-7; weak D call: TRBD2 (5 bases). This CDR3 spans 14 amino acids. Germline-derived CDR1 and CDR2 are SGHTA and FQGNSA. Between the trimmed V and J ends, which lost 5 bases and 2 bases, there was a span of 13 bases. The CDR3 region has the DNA TGTGCCAGCAGCCCCGGGGTTAGGACCTACGAGCAGTACTTC. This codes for CASSPGVRTYEQYF. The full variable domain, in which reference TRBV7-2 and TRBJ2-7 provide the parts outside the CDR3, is GAGVSQSPSNKVTEKGKDVELRCDPISGHTALYWYRQSLGQGLEFLIYFQGNSAPDKSGLPSDRFSAERTGGSVSTLTIQRTQQEDSAVYLCASSPGVRTYEQYFGPGTRLTVT.

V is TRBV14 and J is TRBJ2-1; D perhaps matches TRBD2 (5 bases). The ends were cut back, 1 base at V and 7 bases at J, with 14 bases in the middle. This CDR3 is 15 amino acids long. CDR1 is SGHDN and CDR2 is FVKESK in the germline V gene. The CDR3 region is CASSQGFSVANEQFF. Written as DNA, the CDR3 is TGTGCCAGCAGCCAAGGTTTTAGCGTGGCGAATGAGCAGTTCTTC. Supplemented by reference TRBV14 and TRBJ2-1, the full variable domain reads EAGVTQFPSHSVIEKGQTVTLRCDPISGHDNLYWYRRVMGKEIKFLLHFVKESKQDESGMPNNRFLAERTGGTYSTLKVQPAELEDSGVYFCASSQGFSVANEQFFGPGTRLTVL.

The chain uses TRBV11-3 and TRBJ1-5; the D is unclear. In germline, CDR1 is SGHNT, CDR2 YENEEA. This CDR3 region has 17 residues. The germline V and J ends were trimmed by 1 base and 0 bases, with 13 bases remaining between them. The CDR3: CASSLVVCRLSNQPQHF. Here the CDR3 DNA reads TGTGCCAGCAGCTTAGTAGTTTGCAGACTTAGCAATCAGCCCCAGCATTTT.

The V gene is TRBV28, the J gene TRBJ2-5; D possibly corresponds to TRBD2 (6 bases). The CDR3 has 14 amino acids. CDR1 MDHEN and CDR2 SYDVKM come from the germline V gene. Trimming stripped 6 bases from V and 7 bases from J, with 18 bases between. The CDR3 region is CASSPDRAGLTQYF. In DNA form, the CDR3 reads TGTGCCAGCAGCCCCGACCGTGCGGGATTGACCCAGTACTTC. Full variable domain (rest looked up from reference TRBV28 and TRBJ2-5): DVKVTQSSRYLVKRTGEKVFLECVQDMDHENMFWYRQDPGLGLRLIYFSYDVKMKEKGDIPEGYSVSREKKERFSLILESASTNQTSMYLCASSPDRAGLTQYFGPGTRLLVL.

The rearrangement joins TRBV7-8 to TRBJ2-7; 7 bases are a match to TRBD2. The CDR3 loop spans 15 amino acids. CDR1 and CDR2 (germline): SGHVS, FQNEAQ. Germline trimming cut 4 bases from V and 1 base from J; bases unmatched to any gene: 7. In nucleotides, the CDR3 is TGTGCCAGCAGCTCAGCGGGGCCGCTTTCCTACGAGCAGTACTTC. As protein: CASSSAGPLSYEQYF.

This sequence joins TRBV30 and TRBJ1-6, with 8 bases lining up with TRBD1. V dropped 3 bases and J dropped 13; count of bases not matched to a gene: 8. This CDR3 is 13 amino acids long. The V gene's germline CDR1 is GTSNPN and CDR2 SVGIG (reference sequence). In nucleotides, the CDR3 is TGTGCCTGGAGGGGACAGGTCACCCCCCCCCTCCACTTT. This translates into CAWRGQVTPPLHF. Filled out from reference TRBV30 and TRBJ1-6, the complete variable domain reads SQTIHQWPATLVQPVGSPLSLECTVEGTSNPNLYWYRQAAGRGLQLLFYSVGIGQISSEVPQNLSASRPQDRQFILSSKKLLLSDSGFYLCAWRGQVTPPLHFGNGTRLTVT.

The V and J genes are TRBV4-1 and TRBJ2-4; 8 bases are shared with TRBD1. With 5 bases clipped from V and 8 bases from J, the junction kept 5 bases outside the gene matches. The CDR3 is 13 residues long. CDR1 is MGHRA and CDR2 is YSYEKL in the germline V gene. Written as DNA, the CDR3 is TGCGCCAGCAGCGGACAGGGATCGGACATTCAGTACTTC. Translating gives CASSGQGSDIQYF.

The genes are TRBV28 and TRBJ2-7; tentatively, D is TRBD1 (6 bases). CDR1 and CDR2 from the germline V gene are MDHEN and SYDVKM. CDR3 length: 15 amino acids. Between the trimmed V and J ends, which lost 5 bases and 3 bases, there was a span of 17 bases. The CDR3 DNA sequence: TGTGCCAGCAGTCCTCGTTCAGGGGCCCTCTACGAGCAGTACTTC. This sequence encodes CASSPRSGALYEQYF.

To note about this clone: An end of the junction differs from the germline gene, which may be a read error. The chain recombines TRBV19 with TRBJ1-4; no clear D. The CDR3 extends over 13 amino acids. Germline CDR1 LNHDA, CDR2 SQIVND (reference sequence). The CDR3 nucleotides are TGTGCCAGTCGAACTACAACTAATGAAAAACTGCTTTTT. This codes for CASRTTTNEKLLF.

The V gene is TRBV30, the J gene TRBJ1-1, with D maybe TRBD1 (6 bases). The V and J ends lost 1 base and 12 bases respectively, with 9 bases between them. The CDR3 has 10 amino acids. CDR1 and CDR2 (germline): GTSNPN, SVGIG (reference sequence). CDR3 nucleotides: TGTGCCTGGAGTGCAGGGGCGACTTTCTTT. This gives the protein CAWSAGATFF.

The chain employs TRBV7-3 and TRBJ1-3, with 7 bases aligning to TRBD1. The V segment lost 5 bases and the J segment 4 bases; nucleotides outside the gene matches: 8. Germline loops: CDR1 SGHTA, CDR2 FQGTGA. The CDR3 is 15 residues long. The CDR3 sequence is CASSLSGGRGNTIYF. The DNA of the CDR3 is TGTGCCAGCAGCCTATCAGGGGGACGGGGAAACACCATATATTTT. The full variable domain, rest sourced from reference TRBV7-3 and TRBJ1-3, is GAGVSQTPSNKVTEKGKYVELRCDPISGHTALYWYRQSLGQGPEFLIYFQGTGAADDSGLPNDRFFAVRPEGSVSTLKIQRTERGDSAVYLCASSLSGGRGNTIYFGEGSWLTVV.

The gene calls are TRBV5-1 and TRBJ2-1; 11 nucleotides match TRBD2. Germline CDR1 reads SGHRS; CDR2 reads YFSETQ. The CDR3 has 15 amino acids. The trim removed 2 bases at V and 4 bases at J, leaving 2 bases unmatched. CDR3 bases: TGCGCCAGCAGCTTCGGACTAGCGGGTTACAATGAGCAGTTCTTC. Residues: CASSFGLAGYNEQFF.

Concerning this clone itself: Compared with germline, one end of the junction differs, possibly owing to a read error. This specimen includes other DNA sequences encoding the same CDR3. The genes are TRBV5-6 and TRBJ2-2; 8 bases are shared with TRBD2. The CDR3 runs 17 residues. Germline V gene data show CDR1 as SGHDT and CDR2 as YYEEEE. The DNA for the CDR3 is TGTGCCAGCAGCTTGGGCATGGGACTAGAGAACACCGGGGAGCTGTTCTTT. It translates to CASSLGMGLENTGELFF.

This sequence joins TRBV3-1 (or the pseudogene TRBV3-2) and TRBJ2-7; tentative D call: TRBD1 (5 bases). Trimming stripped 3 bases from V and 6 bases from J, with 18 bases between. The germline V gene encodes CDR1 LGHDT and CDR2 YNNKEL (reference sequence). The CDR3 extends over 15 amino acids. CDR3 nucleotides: TGTGCCAGCAGCCACCAGGGCCGTACAGTACGCGAGCAGTACTTC. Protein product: CASSHQGRTVREQYF.

CDR3 in DNA: TGCGCCAGCAGCCTCTATGGGGTAGGGGCCGGGGAGCTGTTTTTT. This gives the protein CASSLYGVGAGELFF. This rearrangement joins TRBV4-3 to TRBJ2-2; tentatively, D is TRBD1 (5 bases). CDR1 is LGHNA and CDR2 is YSLEER in the germline V gene. The length of the CDR3 is 15 residues. Trimming cost V 4 bases and J 6 bases, with 15 bases left between them.

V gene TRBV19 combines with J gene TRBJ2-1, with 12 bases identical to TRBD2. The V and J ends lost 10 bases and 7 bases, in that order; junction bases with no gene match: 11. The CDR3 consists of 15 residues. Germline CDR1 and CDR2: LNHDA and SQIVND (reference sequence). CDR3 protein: CATQRTSGNLNEQFF. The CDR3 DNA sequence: TGTGCCACACAAAGGACTAGCGGGAATCTAAATGAGCAGTTCTTC. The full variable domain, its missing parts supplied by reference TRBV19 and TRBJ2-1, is DGGITQSPKYLFRKEGQNVTLSCEQNLNHDAMYWYRQDPGQGLRLIYYSQIVNDFQKGDIAEGYSVSREKKESFPLTVTSAQKNPTAFYLCATQRTSGNLNEQFFGPGTRLTVL.

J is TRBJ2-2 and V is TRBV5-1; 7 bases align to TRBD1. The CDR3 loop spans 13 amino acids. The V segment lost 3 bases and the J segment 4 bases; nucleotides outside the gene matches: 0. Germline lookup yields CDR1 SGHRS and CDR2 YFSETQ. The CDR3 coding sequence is TGCGCCAGCAGCTCAGGGGGCACCGGGGAGCTGTTTTTT. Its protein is CASSSGGTGELFF.

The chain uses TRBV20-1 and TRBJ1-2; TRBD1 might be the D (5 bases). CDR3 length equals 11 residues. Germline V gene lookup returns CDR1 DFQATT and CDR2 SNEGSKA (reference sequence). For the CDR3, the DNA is TGCAGCATCGGCGGGGGAACTGGCTACACCTTC. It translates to CSIGGGTGYTF.

The CDR3 nucleotides read TGTGCCAGCAGTTCAGGACTAGTCCTGGCCGAGCAGTACTTC. Translated: CASSSGLVLAEQYF. V and J are TRBV6-5 and TRBJ2-7; TRBD2 aligns across 7 bases. Germline CDR1 MNHEY, CDR2 SVGAGI. This CDR3 is 14 amino acids long. V shed 4 bases, J shed 6 bases, and the junction held 9 bases outside the gene matches.

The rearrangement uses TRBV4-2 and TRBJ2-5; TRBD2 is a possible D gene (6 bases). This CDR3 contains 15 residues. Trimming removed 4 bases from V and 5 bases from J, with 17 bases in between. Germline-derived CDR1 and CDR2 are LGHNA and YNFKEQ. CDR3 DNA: TGTGCCAGCAGCCCAGTAGCGGAGGGGCTGGAGACCCAGTACTTC. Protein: CASSPVAEGLETQYF.